The subject of this entry is one T cell receptor (beta chain). Its antigen remains unknown. The sampling schedule covered blood at baseline, cycle 4 day 1, and cycle 7 day 1. This record comes from a study of OX40 agonist ivuxolimab in advanced cancers. Looking at the study overall: Patients were given ivuxolimab, an antibody that agonizes OX40 (CD134). Three patients showed partial responses: one hepatocellular carcinoma and two cutaneous melanoma cases. Broader study findings: The study observed clonal expansion of CD4+ and CD8+ blood T cells by week 6 at 0.1 to 3.0 mg/kg.

Profiled with immunoSEQ multiplex PCR; TCRdb holds only in-frame clones, not every one. The data hold more than 65,000 clones, with about 82% observed a single time. Germline V lookup: CDR1 MNHEY, CDR2 SVGAGI. CDR3 length: 13 residues. V was shortened by 4 bases and J by 3 bases, with 7 bases between the two germline ends. The chain is built from TRBV6-5 and TRBJ1-5; no reliable D call. This receptor was taken from an adult with an advanced solid tumor such as melanoma, head and neck, liver or kidney cancer. The sample consisted of CD4+ or CD8+ T cells sorted from blood, taken in a trial of the OX40 agonist ivuxolimab. CDR3: CASSWAPNQPQHF. In DNA form, the CDR3 reads TGTGCCAGCAGTTGGGCCCCCAATCAGCCCCAGCATTTT.